These T cell receptor beta chains were read from a single sample in a study of cytomegalovirus exposure and HLA in healthy donors. Produced via immunoSEQ multiplex PCR; TCRdb's table is partial and in-frame only. In all, the sample yields about 140,000 clones. The source material was PBMCs. These receptors were collected from a woman aged 18-30 years in good health and CMV-seronegative. Both conserved end residues are part of each CDR3. The D gene is left open where the match is weak.

D: TRBD1
V: TRBV11-2
J: TRBJ2-3
DNA: TGTGCCAGCAGCCGAAAACCGGGACAGGGTGCCACAGATACGCAGTATTTT
CDR3: CASSRKPGQGATDTQYF

D: .
V: TRBV7-3
J: TRBJ2-3
DNA: TGTGCCAGCAGCTTGGGTCGCGGGGTATCGTATTTT
CDR3: CASSLGRGVSYF

D: .
V: TRBV28
J: TRBJ1-2
DNA: TGTGCCAGCAGTTTGTATAACTATGGCTACACCTTC
CDR3: CASSLYNYGYTF

D: TRBD1
V: TRBV6-1
J: TRBJ2-5
DNA: TGTGCCAGCAGTGAGGGTAGGGGGCTTTGGGAGACCCAGTACTTC
CDR3: CASSEGRGLWETQYF

D: TRBD2
V: TRBV6-5
J: TRBJ2-1
DNA: TGTGCCAGCAGTTACATCGGGACTAGTGACAATGAGCAGTTCTTC
CDR3: CASSYIGTSDNEQFF

D: .
V: TRBV27
J: TRBJ2-7
DNA: TGTGCCAGCAGTTCGTCTGAGACCTACGAGCAGTACTTC
CDR3: CASSSSETYEQYF

D: TRBD1
V: TRBV11-2
J: TRBJ1-5
DNA: TGTGCCAGCAGCCGTGACAGGGGTGAGCCCCAGCATTTT
CDR3: CASSRDRGEPQHF

D: .
V: TRBV7-2
J: TRBJ1-4
DNA: TGTGCCAGCAGCCCCCGGGGGGGGGCGTTGAAACTGTTTTTT
CDR3: CASSPRGGALKLFF

D: .
V: TRBV5-4
J: TRBJ2-3
DNA: TGTGCCAGCAGCGGGGGGACAGCGCAGTCCACAGATACGCAGTATTTT
CDR3: CASSGGTAQSTDTQYF

D: .
V: TRBV9
J: TRBJ2-1
DNA: TGTGCCAGCAGCGCATCCCCGGGTAAGGATAATGAGCAGTTCTTC
CDR3: CASSASPGKDNEQFF

D: .
V: TRBV11-3
J: TRBJ2-2
DNA: TGTGCCAGCAGCGTATACGCGGGACTGACGAACACCGGGGAGCTGTTTTTT
CDR3: CASSVYAGLTNTGELFF

D: .
V: TRBV5-1
J: TRBJ1-2
DNA: TGCGCCAGCAGCTTGGTGGGGGAGGAGGGCTACACCTTC
CDR3: CASSLVGEEGYTF

D: TRBD2
V: TRBV19
J: TRBJ2-1
DNA: TGTGCCAGTAGTATAGATAGGCGGGAGGGAAATGAGCAGTTCTTC
CDR3: CASSIDRREGNEQFF

D: .
V: TRBV7-9
J: TRBJ1-2
DNA: TGTGCCAGCAGCTTAGCTTGGCCCGCGGGGGGAAACGACTATGGCTACACCTTC
CDR3: CASSLAWPAGGNDYGYTF

D: .
V: TRBV2
J: TRBJ1-2
DNA: TGTGCCAGACAACAGGCCCTCTATGGCTACACCTTC
CDR3: CARQQALYGYTF

D: .
V: TRBV11-2
J: TRBJ1-5
DNA: TGTGCCAGCAGCGAACAAGGCGGGGATCAGCCCCAGCATTTT
CDR3: CASSEQGGDQPQHF

D: TRBD1
V: TRBV7-2
J: TRBJ2-2
DNA: TGTGCCAGCAGCTCACGACAGGGGGGGGAGCTGTTTTTT
CDR3: CASSSRQGGELFF

D: TRBD2
V: TRBV9
J: TRBJ2-1
DNA: TGTGCCAGCAGCGTAGACGGACTAGTCCACAATGAGCAGTTCTTC
CDR3: CASSVDGLVHNEQFF

D: .
V: TRBV20-1
J: TRBJ2-1
DNA: TGCAGCGCGGGGAGGGGGGATGAGCAGTTCTTC
CDR3: CSAGRGDEQFF

D: TRBD1
V: TRBV7-2
J: TRBJ1-5
DNA: TGTGCCAGCAGCTTCTCTCTTCCCGGGACAGGGGGCCAGCCCCAGCATTTT
CDR3: CASSFSLPGTGGQPQHF

D: TRBD1
V: TRBV10-3
J: TRBJ1-5
DNA: TGTGCCATCAGTGAGTCAGGGGGCGCACAGCCCCAGCATTTT
CDR3: CAISESGGAQPQHF

D: TRBD2
V: TRBV7-3
J: TRBJ2-1
DNA: TGTGCCAGCAGCTCAGCGGGAGGGGGCTCCTACAATGAGCAGTTCTTC
CDR3: CASSSAGGGSYNEQFF

D: .
V: TRBV11-3
J: TRBJ1-1
DNA: TGTGCCAGCAGCTTAGCAGGATACGGGTTCGGGGAAGGGAACACTGAAGCTTTCTTT
CDR3: CASSLAGYGFGEGNTEAFF

D: .
V: TRBV11-2
J: TRBJ2-5
DNA: TGTGCCAGCAGCTTAGCGGGACAACATGTTCTCCAAGAGACCCAGTACTTC
CDR3: CASSLAGQHVLQETQYF

D: TRBD2
V: TRBV13
J: TRBJ2-4
DNA: TGTGCCAGCAGCTTGGGAGGGAATGCCAAAAACATTCAGTACTTC
CDR3: CASSLGGNAKNIQYF

D: TRBD1
V: TRBV29-1
J: TRBJ1-2
DNA: TGCAGCGTTGAGGGTATAGGGACAGCGCCCAGCTATGGCTACACCTTC
CDR3: CSVEGIGTAPSYGYTF

D: TRBD2
V: TRBV6-1
J: TRBJ2-3
DNA: TGTGCCAGCAGTGAAGGTGCGGGAGACTCAGATACGCAGTATTTT
CDR3: CASSEGAGDSDTQYF

D: .
V: TRBV5-1
J: TRBJ2-1
DNA: TGCGCCAGCAGCTTCCAGGGCTCCTACAATGAGCAGTTCTTC
CDR3: CASSFQGSYNEQFF

D: .
V: TRBV6-5
J: TRBJ1-1
DNA: TGTGCCAGCAGTGAAGCGGGGCACACTGAAGCTTTCTTT
CDR3: CASSEAGHTEAFF

D: .
V: TRBV5-6
J: TRBJ2-5
DNA: TGTGCCAGCAGCTGGTGGGTGGGACAAGGGACCCAGTACTTC
CDR3: CASSWWVGQGTQYF

D: .
V: TRBV6-5
J: TRBJ2-7
DNA: TGTGCCAGCAGTTTCACCCAGGGGGGCCCCCACGAGCAGTACTTC
CDR3: CASSFTQGGPHEQYF

D: TRBD2
V: TRBV11-3
J: TRBJ2-1
DNA: TGTGCCAGCAGCATTGGGACTAGCGGGACAAATGAGCAGTTCTTC
CDR3: CASSIGTSGTNEQFF

D: TRBD2
V: TRBV18
J: TRBJ2-2
DNA: TGTGCCAGCTCACCAGGACTAGCGGGAGTGTTAGCCGGGGAGCTGTTTTTT
CDR3: CASSPGLAGVLAGELFF

D: TRBD2
V: TRBV7-9
J: TRBJ2-1
DNA: TGTGCCAGCAGCTTGGGCGGGAGTAGTGGTGAGCAGTTCTTC
CDR3: CASSLGGSSGEQFF

D: TRBD1
V: TRBV9
J: TRBJ2-5
DNA: TGTGCCAGCAGCGTAGGGACAGGGGGCTACTGGGAGACCCAGTACTTC
CDR3: CASSVGTGGYWETQYF

D: .
V: TRBV30
J: TRBJ1-2
DNA: TGTGCCTGGAGCAGGGAAAGCGGCTACACCTTC
CDR3: CAWSRESGYTF

D: TRBD2
V: TRBV5-4
J: TRBJ2-7
DNA: TGTGCCAGCAGCTTGGCCAGGGGAACTAGCGGGAGGCCCTCCTACGAGCAGTACTTC
CDR3: CASSLARGTSGRPSYEQYF

D: .
V: TRBV5-1
J: TRBJ1-1
DNA: TGCGCCGGCAGCCCCGGACGGGGCACTGAAGCTTTCTTT
CDR3: CAGSPGRGTEAFF

D: .
V: TRBV5-6
J: TRBJ1-1
DNA: TGTGCCAGCAGCTTGGAATTATCGGGAGGTGAAGCTTTCTTT
CDR3: CASSLELSGGEAFF

D: .
V: TRBV6-5
J: TRBJ1-2
DNA: TGTGCCAGCAGTTCTGCGACTTCCAACCATGGCTACACCTTC
CDR3: CASSSATSNHGYTF

D: .
V: TRBV6-1
J: TRBJ2-7
DNA: TGTGCCAGCAGTGACCCCCTCGGAGGGGCCGAGCAGTACTTC
CDR3: CASSDPLGGAEQYF

D: .
V: TRBV6-5
J: TRBJ2-1
DNA: TGTGCCAGCGGAGAGGGTGACTCCTACAATGAGCAGTTCTTC
CDR3: CASGEGDSYNEQFF

D: .
V: TRBV28
J: TRBJ1-5
DNA: TGTGCCAGCAGGCCCGGAGGGAATCAGCCCCAGCATTTT
CDR3: CASRPGGNQPQHF

D: .
V: TRBV10-3
J: TRBJ2-1
DNA: TGTGCCATCAGTGATGGCGGGGAACCCTACAATGAGCAGTTCTTC
CDR3: CAISDGGEPYNEQFF

D: TRBD1
V: TRBV9
J: TRBJ2-2
DNA: TGTGCCAGCAGCCCGACCGGGACAGGGATGACCGGGGAGCTGTTTTTT
CDR3: CASSPTGTGMTGELFF